The T cell receptor beta chain described here comes from a study of blood T cell repertoires in COVID-19. The V end was cut by 7 bases, the J end by 1 base, with 10 bases between. The CDR3 is made up of 14 amino acids. CDR1 MNHEY and CDR2 SVGAGI come from the germline V gene. Some clones are missing from TCRdb's copy, which holds only in-frame ones; the method was immunoSEQ multiplex PCR. The data hold tens of thousands of clones, with 75% to 90% observed a single time. The receptor was derived from a man over 45 with active or convalescent COVID-19. Source material: peripheral blood. This chain connects TRBV6-5 to TRBJ2-2; D possibly corresponds to TRBD1 (6 bases). CDR3 nucleotides: TGTGCCAGCAAAGTACAGGGGAACACCGGGGAGCTGTTTTTT. Translated: CASKVQGNTGELFF.